These T cell receptor beta chains were read from a single sample in a study of T-cell memory formation after mild COVID-19. A single record per CDR3 protein comes from TCRdb applying MiXCR to the 5' RACE reads. The sample yields about 180,000 distinct CDR3 sequences, roughly 16% seen once. Sequencing input: PBMCs or a T cell subset sorted from them (not recorded which). These receptors were taken from an adult woman who had mild COVID-19 (a few samples of this study predate the infection). Cell type and time point are not known. The CDR3 runs from the conserved cysteine through the conserved F or W. Each record gives: V gene, clone size, D gene, J gene, CDR3 DNA, CDR3 protein. D genes are given only for firm matches. Part of the rows lack a size; the others show once, few, many or a class for expanded clones.

TRBV24-1	few	TRBD2	TRBJ2-1	TGTGCCACCAGTACTACTAGCGGGAGGGCCAATGAGCAGTTCTTC	CATSTTSGRANEQFF
TRBV24-1	NA	NA	TRBJ1-6	TGTGCCGCCTCGAGGGATTCCGATAATTCACCCCTCCACTTT	CAASRDSDNSPLHF
TRBV12-3/TRBV12-4	NA	NA	TRBJ1-1	TGTGCCAGCAGTCTCATGAAGGACAATGAAGCTTTCTTT	CASSLMKDNEAFF
TRBV20-1	NA	TRBD2	TRBJ2-5	TGCAGTGCTTCGACTAGCGGGAGATCCCCAGAGACCCAGTACTTC	CSASTSGRSPETQYF
TRBV6-8	few	NA	TRBJ2-4	TGTGCCAGCAGGTCAGGGGAGAGCGCCAAAAACATTCAGTACTTC	CASRSGESAKNIQYF
TRBV11-2	NA	TRBD2	TRBJ2-1	TGTGCCAGCAGCTTAGATGGAGTGGGGACTAGCGGGAGGAATGAGCAGTTCTTC	CASSLDGVGTSGRNEQFF
TRBV4-3	few	TRBD2	TRBJ2-1	TGCGCCAGCAGCCAACTCGCGGGAGGATCCTACAATGAGCAGTTCTTC	CASSQLAGGSYNEQFF
TRBV5-6	few	NA	TRBJ2-7	TGTGCCAGCAGCTTGACCGGGTCGATTGGCGAGCAGTACTTC	CASSLTGSIGEQYF
TRBV7-2	many	NA	TRBJ2-3	TGTGCCAGCAGCTTAGCGGGGTTCACAGATACGCAGTATTTT	CASSLAGFTDTQYF
TRBV12-3/TRBV12-4	few	NA	TRBJ2-2	TGTGCCAGCAGTTTACAGGGTGTCGCCGGGGAGCTGTTTTTT	CASSLQGVAGELFF
TRBV5-1	NA	NA	TRBJ2-5	TGCGCCAGCAGCTTGGAGGGGGTTCAGGAGACCCAGTACTTC	CASSLEGVQETQYF
TRBV5-1	many	NA	TRBJ2-3	TGCGCCAGCAGCTGGGCCACCACTAGCACAGATACGCAGTATTTT	CASSWATTSTDTQYF
TRBV6-6	NA	TRBD1	TRBJ2-5	TGTGCCAGCCGCGGACAGGGAGGAATCCACCAAGAGACCCAGTACTTC	CASRGQGGIHQETQYF
TRBV12-3/TRBV12-4	NA	NA	TRBJ2-1	TGTGCCAGCATTAGAAGGAGGGGGACGACCTACAATGAGCAGTTCTTC	CASIRRRGTTYNEQFF
TRBV20-1	NA	TRBD2	TRBJ2-1	TGCAGTGCTAGTTGGACTAGCAGGCAGTTCTTC	CSASWTSRQFF
TRBV5-1	few	NA	TRBJ2-5	TGCGCCAGCAGCCCCCGACCCGGGGCAAGGCCCTCTGAGACCCAGTACTTC	CASSPRPGARPSETQYF
TRBV7-8	NA	NA	TRBJ2-1	TGTGCCAGCAGCTTAATGCAGGGTTCCAATGAGCAGTTCTTC	CASSLMQGSNEQFF
TRBV7-2	few	TRBD2	TRBJ2-1	TGTGCCAGCAGCTACCAAGCGGGGGGGCCTAGAAATGAGCAGTTCTTC	CASSYQAGGPRNEQFF
TRBV5-1	few	NA	TRBJ2-7	TGCGCCAGCAGCTTGGACAGTCATACCTACGAGCAGTACTTC	CASSLDSHTYEQYF
TRBV7-2	few	NA	TRBJ1-2	TGTGCCAGCAGCTTCGGGGGTGGAGATGGCTACACCTTC	CASSFGGGDGYTF
TRBV12-3/TRBV12-4	NA	NA	TRBJ2-3	TGTGCCAGCAGTTTATGGGGACCTACCACAGATACGCAGTATTTT	CASSLWGPTTDTQYF
TRBV7-9	NA	TRBD2	TRBJ2-1	TGTGCCAGCAGCTCTATGACTAGCGGTGCATGGCGATCCTACAATGAGCAGTTCTTC	CASSSMTSGAWRSYNEQFF
TRBV6-2/TRBV6-3	few	TRBD2	TRBJ2-7	TGTGCCAGCAGTTTCGCGGGAGGAGAAAACGAGCAGTACTTC	CASSFAGGENEQYF
TRBV7-2	NA	TRBD1	TRBJ1-5	TGTGCCAGCAGCTTAGTGGGACAGGGGGCTTATCAGCCCCAGCATTTT	CASSLVGQGAYQPQHF
TRBV5-6	few	TRBD1	TRBJ2-1	TGTGCCAGCAGCCGGACAGGGGGAGTATACAATGAGCAGTTCTTC	CASSRTGGVYNEQFF
TRBV24-1	NA	TRBD2	TRBJ2-5	TGTGCCACCAGTGCTCCCGGGACTAAGACTACAGAGACCCAGTACTTC	CATSAPGTKTTETQYF
TRBV12-3/TRBV12-4	few	TRBD2	TRBJ2-2	TGTGCCAGCATCCTTAGCGGGGCCCGCGGCGGGGAGCTGTTTTTT	CASILSGARGGELFF
TRBV19	many	TRBD1	TRBJ1-1	TGTGCCAGCGGGAGGACAGGGAAGAGTGAAGCTTTCTTT	CASGRTGKSEAFF
TRBV20-1	NA	NA	TRBJ2-3	TGCAGTGCGCCGAGGGCCCACGCAGATACGCAGTATTTT	CSAPRAHADTQYF
TRBV7-8	few	NA	TRBJ2-7	TGTGCCAGCAGCCCAGGGCCTGCCTACGAGCAGTACTTC	CASSPGPAYEQYF
TRBV7-9	NA	NA	TRBJ1-2	TGTGCCAGCAGCTCTTCATCTGGCAGGAGAAGAGACTATGGCTACACCTTC	CASSSSSGRRRDYGYTF
TRBV5-1	few	NA	TRBJ1-4	TGCGCCAGCAGCTTCAGGGCAGCCGGGGGTAATGAAAAACTGTTTTTT	CASSFRAAGGNEKLFF
TRBV12-3/TRBV12-4	NA	NA	TRBJ2-2	TGTGCCAGCAGGACGAGCACCTACACCGGGGAGCTGTTTTTT	CASRTSTYTGELFF
TRBV30	NA	TRBD1	TRBJ2-5	TGTGCCTGGAGAGGGACAGGTCAAGAGACCCAGTACTTC	CAWRGTGQETQYF
TRBV7-2	NA	TRBD1	TRBJ2-1	TGTGCCAGCAGCCCCCTCGGACAGGGCTCCTACAATGAGCAGTTCTTC	CASSPLGQGSYNEQFF